The TCR beta chain described here comes from a study of blood T cell repertoires in COVID-19. Study details: Nucleic acid was either cDNA or gDNA, and it came from T cells, B-cell-depleted T cells, or PBMCs.

Measured with immunoSEQ multiplex PCR; TCRdb has only the in-frame clones, and not every one. Of a few hundred thousand clones in the sample, approximately 87% were seen once. Losses at the gene ends were 0 bases for V and 8 bases for J; bases not matched to a gene: 5. There are 15 residues in the CDR3. The germline gives CDR1 LGHDT, CDR2 YNNKEL (reference sequence). The chain employs TRBV3-1 (or the pseudogene TRBV3-2) and TRBJ2-1; 9 positions agree with TRBD2. The sequenced sample was peripheral blood. The receptor's source is a woman aged 50 to 65 who had recovered from COVID-19. DNA for the CDR3: TGTGCCAGCAGCCAAGATTTAGCGGGAGTATATGAGCAGTTCTTC. Encoded protein: CASSQDLAGVYEQFF.